The 3 T cell receptor beta chains below come from one sample, sequenced in a study of identical twins. Each CDR3 protein is one row after TCRdb ran MiXCR on the 5' RACE reads. This table holds roughly 690,000 distinct CDR3 sequences, 6% to 6.5% found once. Sequencing input: naive T cells sorted from blood. The receptors derive from a man between 18 and 35 years old in good health.

This clonotype was counted between two and nine times. V usage is TRBV29-1 and J usage is TRBJ2-2, with D unresolved. Germline CDR1 SQVTM, CDR2 ANQGSEA. The CDR3 consists of 15 residues. V dropped 4 bases and J dropped 2 bases, with 14 bases sitting between them. CDR3 in amino acids: CSVVSRLGNTGELFF. The CDR3 region has the DNA TGCAGCGTTGTTAGTAGGCTAGGAAACACCGGGGAGCTGTTTTTT.

This clonotype has a count of ten or more. V usage is TRBV18 and J usage is TRBJ2-7, with 8 nucleotides matching TRBD2. Per germline, CDR1 KGHSH and CDR2 LQKENI. The CDR3 has 18 residues. After removal of 0 bases from V and 2 bases from J, the junction contained 12 bases not matched to a gene. DNA of the CDR3: TGTGCCAGCTCACCACCGCCGGGACTAGGAAGAAGAACCTACGAGCAGTACTTC. This codes for CASSPPPGLGRRTYEQYF.

This clonotype was found many times. This chain uses TRBV5-1 with TRBJ1-1; 7 bases align to TRBD1. Germline V CDR1 and CDR2: SGHRS, YFSETQ. The CDR3 has 17 amino acids. After removal of 2 bases from V and 0 bases from J, the junction contained 10 bases not matched to a gene. The CDR3 region is CASSLVRDSAMNTEAFF. The CDR3 bases are TGCGCCAGCAGCTTAGTACGGGACAGCGCCATGAACACTGAAGCTTTCTTT.